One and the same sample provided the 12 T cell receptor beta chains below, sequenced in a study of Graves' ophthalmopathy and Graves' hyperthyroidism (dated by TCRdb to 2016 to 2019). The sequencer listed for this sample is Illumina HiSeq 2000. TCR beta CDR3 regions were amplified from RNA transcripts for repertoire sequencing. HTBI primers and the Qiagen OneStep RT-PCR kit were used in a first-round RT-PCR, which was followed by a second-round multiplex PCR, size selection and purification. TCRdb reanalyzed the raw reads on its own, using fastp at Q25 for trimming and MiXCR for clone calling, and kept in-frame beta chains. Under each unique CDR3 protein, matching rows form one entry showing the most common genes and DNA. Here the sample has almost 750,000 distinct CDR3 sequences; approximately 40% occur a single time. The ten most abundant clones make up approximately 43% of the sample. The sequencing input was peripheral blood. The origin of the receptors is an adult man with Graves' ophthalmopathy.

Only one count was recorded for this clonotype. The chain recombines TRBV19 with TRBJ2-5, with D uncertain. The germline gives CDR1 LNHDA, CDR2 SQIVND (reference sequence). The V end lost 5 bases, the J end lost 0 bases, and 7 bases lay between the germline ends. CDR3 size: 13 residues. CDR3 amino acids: CASSAEYQETQYF. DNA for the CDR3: TGTGCCAGTAGTGCTGAGTACCAAGAGACCCAGTACTTC.

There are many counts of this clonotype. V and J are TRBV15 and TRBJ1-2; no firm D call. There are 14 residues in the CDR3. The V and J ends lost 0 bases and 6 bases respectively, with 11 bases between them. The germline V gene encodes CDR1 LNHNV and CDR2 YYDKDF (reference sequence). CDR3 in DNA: TGTGCCACCAGCAGAGATTTAACGCCAGATGGCTACACCTTC. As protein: CATSRDLTPDGYTF.

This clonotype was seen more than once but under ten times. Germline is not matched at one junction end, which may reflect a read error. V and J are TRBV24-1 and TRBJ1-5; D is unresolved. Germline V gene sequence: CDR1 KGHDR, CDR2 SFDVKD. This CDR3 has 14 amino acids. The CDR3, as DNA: TGTGCCAGCAGTGAAGCTACGAACTTCCAGCCCCAGCATTTT. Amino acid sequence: CASSEATNFQPQHF.

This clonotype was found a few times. CDR3 residues: CASTDTGGGGYTF. CDR3 in DNA: TGTGCCAGCACTGACACGGGGGGCGGTGGCTACACCTTC. The chain uses TRBV2 and TRBJ1-2; tentative D call: TRBD1 (6 bases). CDR1 and CDR2 from the germline V gene are SNHLY and FYNNEI. V was trimmed by 7 bases and J by 7 bases, leaving 16 bases between them. The length of the CDR3 is 13 residues.

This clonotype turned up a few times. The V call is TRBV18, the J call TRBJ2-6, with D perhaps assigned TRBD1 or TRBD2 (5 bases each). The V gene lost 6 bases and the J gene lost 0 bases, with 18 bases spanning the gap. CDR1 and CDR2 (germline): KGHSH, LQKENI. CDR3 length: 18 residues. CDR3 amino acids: CASSLREPVYSGANVLTF. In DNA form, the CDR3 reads TGTGCCAGCTCCCTCAGGGAGCCCGTCTACTCTGGGGCCAACGTCCTGACTTTC.

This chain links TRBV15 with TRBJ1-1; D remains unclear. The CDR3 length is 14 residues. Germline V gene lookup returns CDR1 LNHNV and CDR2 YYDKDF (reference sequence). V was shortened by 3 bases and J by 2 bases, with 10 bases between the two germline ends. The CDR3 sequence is CATSSVTSNTEAFF. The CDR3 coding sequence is TGTGCCACCAGCAGCGTGACCTCTAACACTGAAGCTTTCTTT.

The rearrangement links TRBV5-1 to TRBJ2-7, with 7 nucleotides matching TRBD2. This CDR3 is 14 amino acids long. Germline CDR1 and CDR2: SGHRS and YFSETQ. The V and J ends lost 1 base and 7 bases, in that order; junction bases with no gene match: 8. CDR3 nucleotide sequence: TGCGCCAGCAGCTTGAGGTGGGAGGGCAATGAGCAGTACTTC. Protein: CASSLRWEGNEQYF.

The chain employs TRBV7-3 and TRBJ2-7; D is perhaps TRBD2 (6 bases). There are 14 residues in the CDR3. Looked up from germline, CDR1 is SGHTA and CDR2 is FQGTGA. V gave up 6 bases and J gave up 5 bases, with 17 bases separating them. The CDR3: CASSYSSSGDEQYF. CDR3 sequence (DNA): TGTGCCAGCAGTTACTCGTCCTCGGGAGACGAGCAGTACTTC.

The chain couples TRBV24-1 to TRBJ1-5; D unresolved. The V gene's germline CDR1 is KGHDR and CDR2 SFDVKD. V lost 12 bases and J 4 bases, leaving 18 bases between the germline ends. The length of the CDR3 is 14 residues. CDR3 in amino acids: CAWSTRGGNQPQHF. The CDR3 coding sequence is TGTGCCTGGAGTACCCGGGGAGGGAATCAGCCCCAGCATTTT.

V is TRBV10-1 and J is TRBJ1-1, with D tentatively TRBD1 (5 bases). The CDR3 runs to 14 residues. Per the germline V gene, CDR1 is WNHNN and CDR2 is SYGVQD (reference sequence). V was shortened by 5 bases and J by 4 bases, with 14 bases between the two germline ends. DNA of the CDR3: TGCGCCAGCAGTACGCCGGGACGGAGCACTGAAGCTTTCTTT. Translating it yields CASSTPGRSTEAFF.

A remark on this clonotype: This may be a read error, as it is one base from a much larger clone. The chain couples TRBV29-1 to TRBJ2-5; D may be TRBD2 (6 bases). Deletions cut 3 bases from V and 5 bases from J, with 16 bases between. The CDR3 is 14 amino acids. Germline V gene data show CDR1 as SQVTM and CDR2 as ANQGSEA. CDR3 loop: CSVDSWRERETQYF. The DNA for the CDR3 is TGCAGCGTTGACTCCTGGAGGGAGCGGGAGACCCAGTACTTC.

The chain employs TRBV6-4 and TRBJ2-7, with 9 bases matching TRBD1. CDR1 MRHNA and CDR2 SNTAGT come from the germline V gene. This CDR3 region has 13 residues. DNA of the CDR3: TGTGCTAGAGGAGAACAGGGGGCGAACGAGCAGTACTTC. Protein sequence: CARGEQGANEQYF.